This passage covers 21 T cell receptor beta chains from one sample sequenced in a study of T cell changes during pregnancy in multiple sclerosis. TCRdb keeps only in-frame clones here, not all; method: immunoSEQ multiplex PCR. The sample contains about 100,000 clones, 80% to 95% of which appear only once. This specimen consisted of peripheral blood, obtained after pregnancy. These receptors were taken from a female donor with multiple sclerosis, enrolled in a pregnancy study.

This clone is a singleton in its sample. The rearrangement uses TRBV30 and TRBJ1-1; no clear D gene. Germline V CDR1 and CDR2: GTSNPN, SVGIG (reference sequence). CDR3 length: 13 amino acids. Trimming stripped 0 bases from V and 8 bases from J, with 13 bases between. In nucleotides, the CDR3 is TGTGCCTGGAGTGTATATAGGCGGGCAGAAGCTTTCTTT. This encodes CAWSVYRRAEAFF. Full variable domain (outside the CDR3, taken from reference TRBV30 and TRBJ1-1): SQTIHQWPATLVQPVGSPLSLECTVEGTSNPNLYWYRQAAGRGLQLLFYSVGIGQISSEVPQNLSASRPQDRQFILSSKKLLLSDSGFYLCAWSVYRRAEAFFGQGTRLTVV.

The CDR3 DNA reads as TGTGCCAGCAGCCTGGAAGGGGGCGTTGAAGCTTTCTTT. Protein: CASSLEGGVEAFF. V and J are TRBV5-5 and TRBJ1-1, with 7 bases identical to TRBD1. The V gene's germline CDR1 is SGHKS and CDR2 YYEKEE (reference sequence). The trim removed 4 bases at V and 7 bases at J, leaving 7 bases unmatched. The CDR3 has 13 residues.

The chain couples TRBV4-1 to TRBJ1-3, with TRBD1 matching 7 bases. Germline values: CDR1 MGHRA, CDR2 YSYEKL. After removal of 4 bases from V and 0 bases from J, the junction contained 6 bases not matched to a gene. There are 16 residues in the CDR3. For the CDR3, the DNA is TGCGCCAGCAGCCGGGACAGCCTAAGCTCTGGAAACACCATATATTTT. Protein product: CASSRDSLSSGNTIYF.

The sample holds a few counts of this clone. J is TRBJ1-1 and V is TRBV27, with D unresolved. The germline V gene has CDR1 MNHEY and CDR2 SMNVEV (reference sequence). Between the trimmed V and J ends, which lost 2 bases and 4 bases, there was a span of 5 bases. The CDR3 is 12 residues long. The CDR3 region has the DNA TGTGCCAGCAGTTTAACGGGCACTGAAGCTTTCTTT. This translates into CASSLTGTEAFF.

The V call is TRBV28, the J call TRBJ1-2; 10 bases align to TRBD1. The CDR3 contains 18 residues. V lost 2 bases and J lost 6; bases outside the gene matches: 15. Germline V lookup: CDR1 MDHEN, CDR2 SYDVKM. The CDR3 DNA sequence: TGTGCCAGCAGTTTAACGGGCTTCGGGGGCGGGACAGGGGATGGCTACACCTTC. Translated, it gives CASSLTGFGGGTGDGYTF.

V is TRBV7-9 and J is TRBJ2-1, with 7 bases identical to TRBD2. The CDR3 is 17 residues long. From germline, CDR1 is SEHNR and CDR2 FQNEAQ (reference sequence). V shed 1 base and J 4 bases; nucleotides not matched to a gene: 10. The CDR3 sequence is CASSLVGSLAAYNEQFF. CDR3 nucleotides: TGTGCCAGCAGCTTAGTTGGTAGTCTAGCGGCTTACAATGAGCAGTTCTTC.

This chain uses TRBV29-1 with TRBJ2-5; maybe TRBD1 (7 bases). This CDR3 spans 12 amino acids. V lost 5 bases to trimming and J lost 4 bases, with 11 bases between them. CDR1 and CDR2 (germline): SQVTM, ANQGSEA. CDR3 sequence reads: CSVYRGGETQYF. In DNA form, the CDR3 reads TGCAGCGTTTACAGGGGAGGAGAGACCCAGTACTTC.

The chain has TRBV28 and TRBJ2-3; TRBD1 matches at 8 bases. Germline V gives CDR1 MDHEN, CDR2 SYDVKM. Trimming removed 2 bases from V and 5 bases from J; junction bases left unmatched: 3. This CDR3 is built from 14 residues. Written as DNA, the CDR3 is TGTGCCAGCAGTTTACCCAGGGGGCGAGATACGCAGTATTTT. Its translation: CASSLPRGRDTQYF. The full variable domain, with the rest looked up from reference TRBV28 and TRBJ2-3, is DVKVTQSSRYLVKRTGEKVFLECVQDMDHENMFWYRQDPGLGLRLIYFSYDVKMKEKGDIPEGYSVSREKKERFSLILESASTNQTSMYLCASSLPRGRDTQYFGPGTRLTVL.

CDR3 bases: TGTGCCAGCAGCTTAGAGGGAGTTCCGCAAGAGACCCAGTACTTC. It codes for CASSLEGVPQETQYF. The chain links TRBV7-6 to TRBJ2-5, with D possibly being TRBD2 (5 bases). The CDR3 contains 15 residues. Trimming took 1 base from V and 2 from J, leaving 11 bases between them. Germline CDR1 SGHVS, CDR2 FNYEAQ.

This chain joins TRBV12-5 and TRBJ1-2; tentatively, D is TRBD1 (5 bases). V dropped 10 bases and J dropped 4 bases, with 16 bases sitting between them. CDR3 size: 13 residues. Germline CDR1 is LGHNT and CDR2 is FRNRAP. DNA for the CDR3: TGTGCTATTTCCCCGGGGGGGGGCTATGGCTACACCTTC. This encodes CAISPGGGYGYTF.

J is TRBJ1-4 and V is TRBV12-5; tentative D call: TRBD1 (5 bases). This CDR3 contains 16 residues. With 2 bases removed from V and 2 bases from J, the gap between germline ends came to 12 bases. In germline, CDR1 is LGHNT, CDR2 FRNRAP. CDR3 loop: CASGLYIGTTNEKLFF. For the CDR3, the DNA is TGTGCTAGTGGTTTGTATATCGGGACTACTAATGAAAAACTGTTTTTT.

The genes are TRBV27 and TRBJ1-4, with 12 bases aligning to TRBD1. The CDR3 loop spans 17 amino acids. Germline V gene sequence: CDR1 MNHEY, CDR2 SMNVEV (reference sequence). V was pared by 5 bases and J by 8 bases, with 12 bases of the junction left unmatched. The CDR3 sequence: CASSPLGTGGLREKLFF. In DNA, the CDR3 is TGTGCCAGCAGTCCCCTGGGGACAGGGGGCCTCCGGGAAAAACTGTTTTTT.

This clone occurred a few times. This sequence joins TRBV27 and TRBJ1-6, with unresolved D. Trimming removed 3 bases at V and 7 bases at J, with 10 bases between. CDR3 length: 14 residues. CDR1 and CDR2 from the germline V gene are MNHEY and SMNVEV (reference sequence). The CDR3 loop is CASSLEGWNSPLHF. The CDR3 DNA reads TGTGCCAGCAGTTTGGAGGGTTGGAATTCACCCCTCCACTTT.

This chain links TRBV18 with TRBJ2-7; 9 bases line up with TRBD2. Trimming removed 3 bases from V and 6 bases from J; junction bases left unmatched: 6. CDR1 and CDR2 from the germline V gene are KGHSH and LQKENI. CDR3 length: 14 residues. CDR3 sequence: CASSPGGRALEQYF. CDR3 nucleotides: TGTGCCAGCTCACCTGGCGGGAGGGCCCTCGAGCAGTACTTC.

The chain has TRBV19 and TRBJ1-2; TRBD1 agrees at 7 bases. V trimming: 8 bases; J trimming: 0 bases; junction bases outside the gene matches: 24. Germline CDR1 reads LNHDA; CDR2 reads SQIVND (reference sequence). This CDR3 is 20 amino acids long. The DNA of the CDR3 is TGTGCCAGTGGCGGGACCATGCAGAGGCGGTCCGGGACAGCTAACTATGGCTACACCTTC. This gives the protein CASGGTMQRRSGTANYGYTF.

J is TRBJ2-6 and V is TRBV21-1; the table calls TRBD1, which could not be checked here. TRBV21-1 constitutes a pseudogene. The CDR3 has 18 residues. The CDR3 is CASSPSEYRDTGANVLTF. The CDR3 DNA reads TGTGCCAGCAGCCCCTCTGAATACAGGGATACTGGGGCCAACGTCCTGACTTTC.

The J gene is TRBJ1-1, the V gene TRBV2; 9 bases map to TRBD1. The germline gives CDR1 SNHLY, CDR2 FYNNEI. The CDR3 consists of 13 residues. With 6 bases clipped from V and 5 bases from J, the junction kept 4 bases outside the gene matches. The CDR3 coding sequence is TGTGCCAGCAGACAGGGGGCCGGGACTGAAGCTTTCTTT. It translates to CASRQGAGTEAFF.

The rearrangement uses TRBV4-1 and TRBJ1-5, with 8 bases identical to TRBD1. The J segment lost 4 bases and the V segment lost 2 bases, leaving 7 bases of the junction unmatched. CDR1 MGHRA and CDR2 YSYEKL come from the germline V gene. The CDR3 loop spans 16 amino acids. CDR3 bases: TGCGCCAGCAGCCAACCGACAGGGGTCATTAATCAGCCCCAGCATTTT. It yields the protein CASSQPTGVINQPQHF.

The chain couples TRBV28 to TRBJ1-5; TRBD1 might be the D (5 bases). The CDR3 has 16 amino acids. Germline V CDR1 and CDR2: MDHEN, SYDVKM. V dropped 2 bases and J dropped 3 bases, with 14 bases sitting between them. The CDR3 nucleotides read TGTGCCAGCAGTTTACCAGGCGGGGGTATCAATCAGCCCCAGCATTTT. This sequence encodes CASSLPGGGINQPQHF.

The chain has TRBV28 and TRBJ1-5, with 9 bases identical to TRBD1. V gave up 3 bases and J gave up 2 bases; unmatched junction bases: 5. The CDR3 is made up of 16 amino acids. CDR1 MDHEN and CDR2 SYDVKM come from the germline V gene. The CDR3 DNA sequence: TGTGCCAGCAGTTTCTGGACAGGGGCTGGCAATCAGCCCCAGCATTTT. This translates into CASSFWTGAGNQPQHF.

CDR3 sequence (DNA): TGTGCCAGCAGCTTTTCGGGACAGGGGGCCGGCAATCAGCCCCAGCATTTT. It yields the protein CASSFSGQGAGNQPQHF. The V gene is TRBV7-2, the J gene TRBJ1-5; 12 nucleotides agree with TRBD1. This CDR3 has 17 residues. Unmatched junction bases numbered 5, after V lost 3 bases and J lost 2 bases. Germline lookup yields CDR1 SGHTA and CDR2 FQGNSA.